What follows are 17 T cell receptor beta chains derived from one specimen sequenced in a study of a mutant IDH1 vaccine in newly diagnosed glioma. Indicated time point: week 23, last vaccination. Doses of 300 ug of mutant IDH1 20-mer peptide were given with topical imiquimod. Data came from immunoSEQ multiplex PCR; TCRdb stores just in-frame clones and leaves some out. Counted here are around 56,000 clones, about 81% occurring once; the ten biggest clones make up approximately 8.1%. These TCRs are of unknown antigen specificity. The sample in question was PBMCs, obtained from a glioma patient whose treatment included an IDH1 peptide vaccine. Receptors were obtained from a woman in her thirties or forties with glioma. Some clones in this sample may be carry-over from other donors' samples.

The chain uses TRBV11-2 and TRBJ2-7; D may match TRBD1 or TRBD2 (5 bases each). The CDR3 contains 15 residues. V gave up 3 bases and J gave up 0 bases, with 12 bases separating them. CDR1 and CDR2 (germline): SGHAT, FQNNGV. DNA for the CDR3: TGTGCCAGCAGCTTCCGAGGGGACCTCTCCTACGAGCAGTACTTC. Protein product: CASSFRGDLSYEQYF.

V is TRBV7-9 and J is TRBJ1-2; 8 bases match TRBD1. Germline lookup yields CDR1 SEHNR and CDR2 FQNEAQ (reference sequence). The CDR3 contains 15 residues. V gave up 5 bases and J gave up 2 bases; unmatched junction bases: 7. CDR3 region: CASSDNRDRNYGYTF. The CDR3 coding sequence is TGTGCCAGCAGCGATAATCGGGACAGGAACTATGGCTACACCTTC.

The chain couples TRBV5-1 to TRBJ2-5, with 9 bases fitting TRBD1. Per the germline V gene, CDR1 is SGHRS and CDR2 is YFSETQ. The length of the CDR3 is 15 residues. Trimming at V came to 6 bases and at J to 4 bases, leaving 10 bases not matched to a gene. CDR3 nucleotide sequence: TGCGCCAGCACAAGAGGACAGGGGCATGGAGAGACCCAGTACTTC. Translation: CASTRGQGHGETQYF. The variable domain in full, completed from reference TRBV5-1 and TRBJ2-5, reads KAGVTQTPRYLIKTRGQQVTLSCSPISGHRSVSWYQQTPGQGLQFLFEYFSETQRNKGNFPGRFSGRQFSNSRSEMNVSTLELGDSALYLCASTRGQGHGETQYFGPGTRLLVL.

This clone came up a few times. The rearrangement uses TRBV19 and TRBJ1-2; no definite D call. The germline V and J ends were trimmed by 5 bases and 1 base, with 14 bases remaining between them. The CDR3 consists of 15 residues. Germline V gives CDR1 LNHDA, CDR2 SQIVND (reference sequence). CDR3: CASSPPWAGNYGYTF. DNA for the CDR3: TGTGCCAGTAGTCCTCCTTGGGCCGGTAACTATGGCTACACCTTC.

The chain is built from TRBV10-3 and TRBJ1-3; D ambiguous. The CDR3 runs to 12 residues. The germline V gene has CDR1 ENHRY and CDR2 SYGVKD. The V end lost 6 bases, the J end lost 3 bases, and 6 bases lay between the germline ends. The DNA for the CDR3 is TGTGCCATCAGGGACGGTGGAAACACCATATATTTT. Translating it yields CAIRDGGNTIYF.

V gene TRBV4-1 combines with J gene TRBJ2-7, with D tentatively TRBD1 (6 bases). The CDR3 loop spans 13 amino acids. Trimming took off 1 base at V and 13 bases at J, with 17 bases between the two ends. Germline V gives CDR1 MGHRA, CDR2 YSYEKL. The CDR3 loop is CASSQAQGQPLYF. The CDR3 bases are TGCGCCAGCAGCCAAGCGCAGGGACAACCCTTATACTTC.

V is TRBV27 and J is TRBJ2-1, with a possible D match to TRBD1 (5 bases). V shed 2 bases and J shed 4 bases, with 9 bases lying between them. The CDR3 covers 14 residues. Germline V gene data show CDR1 as MNHEY and CDR2 as SMNVEV (reference sequence). Here the CDR3 reads CASSLRTNYNEQFF. The CDR3 nucleotides are TGTGCCAGCAGTTTAAGGACAAATTACAATGAGCAGTTCTTC.

This clone appeared once. This chain connects TRBV2 to TRBJ1-2, with a possible D match to TRBD1 (5 bases). Germline V gives CDR1 SNHLY, CDR2 FYNNEI. The CDR3 extends over 14 amino acids. V was pared by 0 bases and J by 7 bases, with 12 bases between. The CDR3 is CASSEATGWGGYTF. CDR3 coding DNA: TGTGCCAGCAGTGAAGCAACAGGATGGGGTGGCTACACCTTC.

This clone was picked up a small number of times. Here the CDR3 reads CASSPGTSGTDTQYF. The CDR3 DNA reads TGTGCCAGCAGCCCCGGGACTAGCGGCACAGATACGCAGTATTTT. The chain recombines TRBV5-6 with TRBJ2-3; TRBD2 matches at 10 bases. Germline V lookup: CDR1 SGHDT, CDR2 YYEEEE. The CDR3 length is 15 residues. With V trimmed by 4 bases and J by 1 base, 3 bases remained unmatched.

V usage is TRBV18 and J usage is TRBJ2-5, with a weak D call TRBD1 (6 bases). The germline CDR1 and CDR2 sequences are KGHSH and LQKENI. Between the trimmed V and J ends, which lost 4 bases and 3 bases, there was a span of 15 bases. This CDR3 is 15 amino acids long. The CDR3 sequence is CASSRTTGFEETQYF. Written as DNA, the CDR3 is TGTGCCAGCTCACGGACCACAGGGTTCGAAGAGACCCAGTACTTC.

This chain uses TRBV27 with TRBJ2-7; a weak D match, TRBD1 (6 bases). V lost 7 bases and J 5 bases, leaving 15 bases between the germline ends. This CDR3 has 13 residues. CDR1 is MNHEY and CDR2 is SMNVEV in the germline V gene (reference sequence). The CDR3 DNA reads TGTGCCAGCACCCTCCTACAGGGCCACGAGCAGTACTTC. Protein: CASTLLQGHEQYF.

The CDR3 bases are TGCGCCAGCAGCTTGGGGGGAACGGAGCATCAGCCCCAGCATTTT. Translation: CASSLGGTEHQPQHF. V gene TRBV5-1 combines with J gene TRBJ1-5; no clear D. Germline values: CDR1 SGHRS, CDR2 YFSETQ. V was shortened by 0 bases and J by 5 bases, with 12 bases between the two germline ends. This CDR3 has 15 amino acids.

This chain uses TRBV2 with TRBJ2-7; D not certain. This CDR3 region has 14 residues. V was cut by 4 bases and J by 2 bases, with 12 bases left in between. Germline V gene data show CDR1 as SNHLY and CDR2 as FYNNEI. The CDR3 DNA is TGTGCCAGCAGTGCGGATTCCGTTCCCTACGAGCAGTACTTC. Translated, it gives CASSADSVPYEQYF.

The table lists this clone with a count of one. The chain has TRBV5-6 and TRBJ2-7; no definite D call. This CDR3 contains 15 residues. The V and J ends lost 4 bases and 0 bases respectively, with 14 bases between them. Germline lookup yields CDR1 SGHDT and CDR2 YYEEEE. As DNA, the CDR3 is TGTGCCAGCAGCCCAAATCCGGGCTTCTCCTACGAGCAGTACTTC. Translating gives CASSPNPGFSYEQYF.

The CDR3 here is CASSSRLMQETQYF. Here the CDR3 DNA reads TGCGCCAGCAGCTCCCGACTTATGCAAGAGACCCAGTACTTC. The V and J genes are TRBV5-1 and TRBJ2-5; D gene unclear. CDR1 is SGHRS, CDR2 YFSETQ, per germline. The V end was cut by 3 bases, the J end by 2 bases, with 11 bases between. The CDR3 contains 14 residues.

The V call is TRBV4-3, the J call TRBJ2-7; 7 bases map to TRBD2. This CDR3 is 14 amino acids long. Germline V lookup: CDR1 LGHNA, CDR2 YSLEER. V lost 9 bases to trimming and J lost 2 bases; unmatched junction nucleotides: 10. CDR3 sequence: CARGLAGLAYEQYF. The DNA for the CDR3 is TGCGCCAGGGGGTTAGCGGGTTTGGCCTACGAGCAGTACTTC.

The count of this clone is one. V gene TRBV30 combines with J gene TRBJ2-3, with D possibly being TRBD2 (7 bases). The V gene lost 3 bases and the J gene lost 0 bases, with 10 bases spanning the gap. This CDR3 spans 14 amino acids. In germline, CDR1 is GTSNPN, CDR2 SVGIG (reference sequence). The CDR3: CAWRRGPSTDTQYF. For the CDR3, the DNA is TGTGCCTGGAGGCGGGGGCCTAGCACAGATACGCAGTATTTT. The entire variable domain, with the rest obtained from reference TRBV30 and TRBJ2-3, is as follows: SQTIHQWPATLVQPVGSPLSLECTVEGTSNPNLYWYRQAAGRGLQLLFYSVGIGQISSEVPQNLSASRPQDRQFILSSKKLLLSDSGFYLCAWRRGPSTDTQYFGPGTRLTVL.